The 19 T cell receptor beta chains below come from one sample, sequenced in a study of identical twins. In TCRdb, the 5' RACE reads were re-called with MiXCR into one record per CDR3 protein. The sample has 300,000 or so distinct CDR3 sequences; around 9.7% are singletons. These sequences were also reported in another study, on yellow fever vaccine responses in identical twins.

Sequencing was done on a sample of CD8+ T cells sorted from blood. These receptors were taken from a woman younger than 30 in good health.

About this clonotype: A read error may produce the germline difference seen at one junction end. The rearrangement uses TRBV20-1 and TRBJ2-7, with no clear D. Germline CDR1 and CDR2: DFQATT and SNEGSKA (reference sequence). The CDR3 extends over 14 amino acids. CDR3 residues: CSARALVSSCEQYF. In nucleotides, the CDR3 is TGCAGTGCTAGAGCGCTAGTGAGCTCCTGCGAGCAGTACTTC.

This clonotype was seen at least ten times. The chain employs TRBV2 and TRBJ2-2, with D perhaps matching TRBD2 (6 bases). Germline assignment: CDR1 SNHLY and CDR2 FYNNEI. V dropped 1 base and J dropped 0 bases, with 15 bases sitting between them. The CDR3 contains 18 residues. The CDR3 region is CASSEGPPREPNTGELFF. The CDR3 DNA follows: TGTGCCAGCAGTGAAGGGCCCCCACGGGAGCCGAACACCGGGGAGCTGTTTTTT. Using reference TRBV2 and TRBJ2-2 for the parts outside the CDR3, the full variable domain is EPEVTQTPSHQVTQMGQEVILRCVPISNHLYFYWYRQILGQKVEFLVSFYNNEISEKSEIFDDQFSVERPDGSNFTLKIRSTKLEDSAMYFCASSEGPPREPNTGELFFGEGSRLTVL.

CDR3: CASSQDYGEQYF. The DNA for the CDR3 is TGCGCCAGCAGCCAAGATTACGGGGAGCAGTACTTC. This chain joins TRBV4-1 and TRBJ2-7; the D is unclear. The CDR3 has 12 residues. The V and J ends lost 0 bases and 7 bases respectively, with 7 bases between them. Germline loops: CDR1 MGHRA, CDR2 YSYEKL.

This clonotype was seen more than once but under ten times. The chain uses TRBV28 and TRBJ1-1; tentatively, D is TRBD1 (6 bases). The CDR3 length is 15 residues. Germline values: CDR1 MDHEN, CDR2 SYDVKM. Trimming shortened V by 2 bases and J by 2 bases, and 12 bases separated the two germline ends. CDR3 residues: CASSLRGQANTEAFF. In nucleotides, the CDR3 is TGTGCCAGCAGTTTAAGGGGACAAGCTAACACTGAAGCTTTCTTT.

This rearrangement joins TRBV4-3 to TRBJ2-7, with a possible D match to TRBD2 (5 bases). The CDR3 runs to 15 residues. Germline-derived CDR1 and CDR2 are LGHNA and YSLEER. The V and J ends lost 0 bases and 2 bases respectively, with 11 bases between them. The CDR3 nucleotides are TGCGCCAGCAGCCAAGATAGACGGGGAACCTACGAGCAGTACTTC. Protein: CASSQDRRGTYEQYF.

This clonotype appeared many times. The chain uses TRBV6-2 or TRBV6-3 and TRBJ2-7; a weak D match, TRBD2 (6 bases). The ends were cut back, 2 bases at V and 2 bases at J, with 10 bases in the middle. Germline assignment: CDR1 MNHEY and CDR2 SVGEGT. This CDR3 region has 14 residues. The CDR3 region has the DNA TGTGCCAGCAGTTACATGGAGGGACCCTACGAGCAGTACTTC. This gives the protein CASSYMEGPYEQYF.

This clonotype was observed many times. The chain links TRBV5-1 to TRBJ2-3; TRBD2 aligns across 13 bases. CDR1 and CDR2 (germline): SGHRS, YFSETQ. J lost 5 bases, V lost 4 bases, and 1 base had no gene match. The CDR3 sequence is 14 residues long. The DNA of the CDR3 is TGCGCCAGCAGCGGACTAGCGGGGGAAGATACGCAGTATTTT. Its translation is CASSGLAGEDTQYF.

This clonotype was found many times. This chain uses TRBV20-1 with TRBJ1-1; D is unclear. Per germline, CDR1 DFQATT and CDR2 SNEGSKA (reference sequence). The CDR3 totals 14 residues. Between the trimmed V and J ends, which lost 5 bases and 6 bases, there was a span of 19 bases. CDR3 nucleotide sequence: TGCAGTGCTCCCCCCCTCATACTGGCTTCTGAAGCTTTCTTT. Encoded protein: CSAPPLILASEAFF.

The chain has TRBV6-5 and TRBJ2-7; 8 nucleotides agree with TRBD2. From germline, CDR1 is MNHEY and CDR2 SVGAGI. The CDR3 length is 17 residues. With 0 bases clipped from V and 2 bases from J, the junction kept 9 bases outside the gene matches. CDR3 in amino acids: CASSYSRDPGGAYEQYF. DNA for the CDR3: TGTGCCAGCAGTTACTCTCGGGATCCGGGAGGGGCCTACGAGCAGTACTTC.

Many counts were recorded for this clonotype. The V and J genes are TRBV14 and TRBJ2-1, with 10 bases aligning to TRBD1. Germline V gives CDR1 SGHDN, CDR2 FVKESK. This CDR3 is 17 amino acids long. J gave up 8 bases and V 1 base, and 11 bases lay outside the gene matches. CDR3 sequence: CASSQVWWGQGIDEQFF. CDR3 coding DNA: TGTGCCAGCAGCCAAGTATGGTGGGGACAGGGGATCGATGAGCAGTTCTTC.

This rearrangement joins TRBV7-9 to TRBJ1-2; tentatively, D is TRBD1 (6 bases). The CDR3 runs to 13 residues. CDR1 and CDR2 (germline): SEHNR, FQNEAQ (reference sequence). V was pared by 4 bases and J by 8 bases, with 14 bases between. CDR3 in amino acids: CASSYGTYVGYTF. CDR3 sequence (DNA): TGTGCCAGCAGCTACGGGACATATGTAGGCTACACCTTC.

The V gene is TRBV20-1, the J gene TRBJ2-1, with 9 bases identical to TRBD2. The trim removed 5 bases at V and 9 bases at J, leaving 5 bases unmatched. The CDR3 is made up of 12 amino acids. Per germline, CDR1 DFQATT and CDR2 SNEGSKA (reference sequence). The CDR3 bases are TGCAGTGCTTTAGCGGGGGTCGCTGAGCAGTTCTTC. This encodes CSALAGVAEQFF.

The chain uses TRBV7-9 and TRBJ1-3; D gene uncertain. This CDR3 region has 14 residues. Trimming stripped 5 bases from V and 4 bases from J, with 12 bases between. CDR1 SEHNR and CDR2 FQNEAQ come from the germline V gene (reference sequence). The CDR3 here is CASSGPTPGNTIYF. CDR3 nucleotides: TGTGCCAGCAGCGGGCCGACGCCCGGAAACACCATATATTTT.

This clonotype was detected many times. The V gene is TRBV4-2, the J gene TRBJ2-1, with unresolved D. In germline, CDR1 is LGHNA, CDR2 YNFKEQ. V was shortened by 0 bases and J by 4 bases, with 13 bases between the two germline ends. The CDR3 spans 16 residues. The CDR3: CASSQETRDGYNEQFF. The CDR3 DNA follows: TGTGCCAGCAGCCAAGAGACAAGGGATGGGTACAATGAGCAGTTCTTC.

This clonotype came up a few times. The chain is built from TRBV6-2 or TRBV6-3 and TRBJ2-7; D might be TRBD1 (5 bases). From germline, CDR1 is MNHEY and CDR2 SVGEGT. The CDR3 sequence is 14 residues long. V was shortened by 6 bases and J by 3 bases, with 15 bases between the two germline ends. For the CDR3, the DNA is TGTGCCAGCAGCCCCAGGGTGACGGACTACGAGCAGTACTTC. Translating gives CASSPRVTDYEQYF.

This clonotype was seen more than once but under ten times. The CDR3 nucleotides are TGCAGTGCTAGAGATCAGATCTCGAACAATGAAAAACTGTTTTTT. This codes for CSARDQISNNEKLFF. The chain is built from TRBV20-1 and TRBJ1-4; D remains unclear. The germline V gene encodes CDR1 DFQATT and CDR2 SNEGSKA (reference sequence). There are 15 residues in the CDR3. Trimming shortened V by 0 bases and J by 5 bases, and 13 bases separated the two germline ends.

There are many counts of this clonotype. The chain employs TRBV6-2 or TRBV6-3 and TRBJ2-5; possible D gene TRBD2, 5 bases. Trimming left V 3 bases short and J 2 bases short, with 19 bases between. The germline CDR1 and CDR2 sequences are MNHEY and SVGEGT. The CDR3 loop spans 17 amino acids. The DNA of the CDR3 is TGTGCCAGCAGTTATTCGAGGGCCACAGATTCTCAAGAGACCCAGTACTTC. This gives the protein CASSYSRATDSQETQYF.

This clonotype turned up a few times. The CDR3 is CASSLGDVTEAFF. DNA for the CDR3: TGCGCCAGCAGCCTGGGGGATGTTACTGAAGCTTTCTTT. The chain joins TRBV4-1 to TRBJ1-1; D is perhaps TRBD1 (5 bases). Looked up from germline, CDR1 is MGHRA and CDR2 is YSYEKL. Trimming removed 4 bases at V and 5 bases at J, with 11 bases between. The CDR3 has 13 amino acids.

The table lists this clonotype with many counts. J is TRBJ1-1 and V is TRBV15; TRBD1 matches 10 bases. Unmatched junction bases numbered 4, after V lost 0 bases and J lost 3 bases. This CDR3 has 16 amino acids. Germline V gives CDR1 LNHNV, CDR2 YYDKDF (reference sequence). CDR3 sequence: CATSREGTGADTEAFF. CDR3 coding DNA: TGTGCCACCAGCAGAGAAGGGACAGGGGCCGACACTGAAGCTTTCTTT.